This T cell receptor beta chain was identified during a study of shared clonotypes between healthy human individuals. Profiled with immunoSEQ multiplex PCR; TCRdb holds only in-frame clones, not every one. The sample includes approximately 2,000,000 clones, roughly 92% of them seen just once. The receptor comes from a man younger than 35 in good health. Some clones in this sample may be carry-over from other donors' samples. Sequenced input: naive CD4+ T cells from PBMCs. As for subset: CD45RA+ positively selected.

The CDR3 loop reads CAISETDMSLGEQFF. The DNA of the CDR3 is TGTGCCATCAGTGAGACGGACATGTCACTGGGTGAGCAGTTCTTC. This chain joins TRBV10-3 and TRBJ2-1; maybe TRBD1 (5 bases). The ends were cut back, 2 bases at V and 9 bases at J, with 17 bases in the middle. Per the germline V gene, CDR1 is ENHRY and CDR2 is SYGVKD. This CDR3 contains 15 residues.